The clone carrying this T cell receptor beta chain was counted only a few times. Its antigen is unknown. V lost 3 bases and J lost 5, with 13 bases in between. The CDR3 sequence is 14 residues long. Germline V gene lookup returns CDR1 WSHSY and CDR2 SAAADI. The entry originates in a study of T-cell memory formation after mild COVID-19. General study findings and limits: Cross-reactive memory appears to have joined, as suggested by some responding clones showing up in pre-infection memory.

Constant-segment primers served in 5'RACE that generated TCR alpha and TCR beta cDNA libraries bearing sample barcodes and UMIs. TCRdb independently ran MiXCR on the 5' RACE reads; one entry per CDR3 protein. The table shows 450,000 or so distinct CDR3 sequences, with around 25% occurring only once. The chain couples TRBV10-2 to TRBJ1-2; TRBD1 is a possible D gene (6 bases). The receptor was derived from an adult woman who had mild COVID-19 (a few samples of this study predate the infection). Cell type and time point are not known. The specimen was PBMCs or a T cell subset sorted from them (not recorded which). CDR3 DNA sequence: TGCGCCAGCAGTGATGGGGGGCGAGGGTATGGCTACACCTTC. Amino acid sequence: CASSDGGRGYGYTF.